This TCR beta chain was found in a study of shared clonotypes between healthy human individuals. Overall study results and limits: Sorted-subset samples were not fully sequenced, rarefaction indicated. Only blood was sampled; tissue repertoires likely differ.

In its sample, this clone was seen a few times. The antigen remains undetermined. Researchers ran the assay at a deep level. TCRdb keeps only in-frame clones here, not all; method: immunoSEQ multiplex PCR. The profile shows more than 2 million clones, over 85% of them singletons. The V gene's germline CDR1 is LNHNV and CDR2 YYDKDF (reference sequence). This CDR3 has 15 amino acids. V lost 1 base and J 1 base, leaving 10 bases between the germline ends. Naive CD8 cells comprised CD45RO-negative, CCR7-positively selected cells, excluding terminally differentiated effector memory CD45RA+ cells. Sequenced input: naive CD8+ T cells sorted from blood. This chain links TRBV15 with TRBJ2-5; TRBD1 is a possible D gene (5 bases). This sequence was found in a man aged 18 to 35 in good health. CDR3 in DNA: TGTGCCACCAGCAGAGGAGACAGATCCCAAGAGACCCAGTACTTC. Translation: CATSRGDRSQETQYF.